Described below is a single TCR beta chain sequence and its context. This entry belongs to a study of blood T cell repertoires in COVID-19. Libraries were prepared by immunoSEQ multiplex PCR; TCRdb keeps only in-frame clonotypes and omits some of them. The sample consists of some 230,000 clones, around four fifths of them appearing once. Deletions cut 4 bases from V and 0 bases from J, with 15 bases between. This CDR3 has 16 amino acids. Germline V CDR1 and CDR2: SGHRS, YFSETQ. Material: peripheral blood. The chain has TRBV5-1 and TRBJ2-3, with D possibly matching TRBD1 (5 bases). The receptor was derived from a woman older than 75 with COVID-19, enrolled during active disease. CDR3 region: CASSKTVNPSTDTQYF. DNA of the CDR3: TGCGCCAGCAGCAAGACAGTGAACCCTAGCACAGATACGCAGTATTTT.